One and the same sample provided the 25 T cell receptor beta chains below, sequenced in a study of blood T cell repertoires in COVID-19. Here immunoSEQ multiplex PCR was the method, and the copy in TCRdb shows in-frame clones only, minus some. The data contain 70,000 to 85,000 clones, around 79% of them singletons. Sequenced material: peripheral blood. All receptors come from a man aged 80 or over with acute or convalescent COVID-19.

Only a few counts were recorded for this clone. The V and J genes are TRBV4-1 and TRBJ1-4, with TRBD1 identical over 9 bases. This CDR3 has 15 amino acids. The ends lost 1 base at V and 4 bases at J; junction bases unmatched: 1. Germline values: CDR1 MGHRA, CDR2 YSYEKL. CDR3 residues: CASSQGDRDNEKLFF. CDR3 sequence (DNA): TGCGCCAGCAGCCAAGGGGACAGGGATAATGAAAAACTGTTTTTT.

The chain carries TRBV6-5 and TRBJ2-3; the D gene is possibly TRBD1 (5 bases). This CDR3 contains 15 residues. Germline V gives CDR1 MNHEY, CDR2 SVGAGI. Trimming pared 6 bases from V and 2 bases from J, leaving 15 bases between. The CDR3 reads CASSRETGITDTQYF. For the CDR3, the DNA is TGTGCCAGCAGCCGAGAAACAGGAATCACAGATACGCAGTATTTT.

This clone has just one count. The V and J genes are TRBV6-5 and TRBJ2-2; 8 nucleotides agree with TRBD2. This CDR3 contains 15 residues. The germline CDR1 and CDR2 sequences are MNHEY and SVGAGI. Trimming took 2 bases from V and 4 from J; bases not matched to a gene: 3. For the CDR3, the DNA is TGTGCCAGCAGTTACCGGGGGGGCTTCACCGGGGAGCTGTTTTTT. Residues: CASSYRGGFTGELFF.

V is TRBV24-1 and J is TRBJ1-1, with D possibly being TRBD1 (5 bases). This CDR3 contains 13 residues. Germline V gene data show CDR1 as KGHDR and CDR2 as SFDVKD. The V gene lost 4 bases and the J gene lost 1 base, with 6 bases spanning the gap. For the CDR3, the DNA is TGTGCCACCAGTGACAGGGCGAACACTGAAGCTTTCTTT. It yields the protein CATSDRANTEAFF.

V and J are TRBV2 and TRBJ1-5; TRBD1 is a possible D gene (5 bases). Germline assignment: CDR1 SNHLY and CDR2 FYNNEI. V gave up 1 base and J gave up 7 bases, with 14 bases separating them. This CDR3 region has 15 residues. The DNA of the CDR3 is TGTGCCAGCAGTGAAGAAGGGGCAACCGGACAGCCCCAGCATTTT. Protein product: CASSEEGATGQPQHF.

V is TRBV7-8 and J is TRBJ1-5, with D maybe TRBD1 (6 bases). Per germline, CDR1 SGHVS and CDR2 FQNEAQ. The CDR3 is 13 residues long. V lost 0 bases, J lost 12 bases, and 12 bases lay in between. The CDR3 DNA follows: TGTGCCAGCAGCTTAGCCTCACAGGGACACCAGCATTTT. This translates into CASSLASQGHQHF.

In regard to this clone: The germline gene is not matched at one end of the junction; a read error may be the cause. In DNA, the CDR3 is TGTGCCAGCAGCCTTGCCCTGACAGGGTCCAATGCAAAACTGTTTTTT. Residues: CASSLALTGSNAKLFF. The chain couples TRBV5-4 to TRBJ1-4; 7 bases align to TRBD1. This CDR3 has 16 residues. Per germline, CDR1 SGHNT and CDR2 YYREEE (reference sequence).

The chain has TRBV19 and TRBJ1-3; D gene unclear. Germline loops: CDR1 LNHDA, CDR2 SQIVND (reference sequence). The CDR3 has 12 amino acids. V gave up 10 bases and J gave up 1 base, with 8 bases separating them. The CDR3 DNA reads TGTGCCACCACGAGATCTGGAAACACCATATATTTT. Its translation is CATTRSGNTIYF.

V gene TRBV5-5 combines with J gene TRBJ2-1; D uncertain. Trimming removed 1 base from V and 0 bases from J, with 8 bases in between. From germline, CDR1 is SGHKS and CDR2 YYEKEE (reference sequence). The CDR3 covers 15 residues. CDR3 nucleotide sequence: TGTGCCAGCAGCTTGTCTGCGGACTCCTACAATGAGCAGTTCTTC. This codes for CASSLSADSYNEQFF.

In its sample, this clone was seen a few times. V is TRBV4-1 and J is TRBJ1-2; no reliable D call. Germline V gene lookup returns CDR1 MGHRA and CDR2 YSYEKL. CDR3 length: 14 residues. V was pared by 1 base and J by 2 bases, with 8 bases between. CDR3 sequence: CASSQVAENYGYTF. The CDR3 DNA is TGCGCCAGCAGCCAAGTGGCGGAAAACTATGGCTACACCTTC.

The rearrangement joins TRBV6-5 to TRBJ1-2; D unclear. Germline values: CDR1 MNHEY, CDR2 SVGAGI. The CDR3 consists of 12 residues. The ends were cut back, 7 bases at V and 1 base at J, with 7 bases in the middle. For the CDR3, the DNA is TGTGCCAGCACCAGTGGTAACTATGGCTACACCTTC. This gives the protein CASTSGNYGYTF.

The J gene is TRBJ2-7, the V gene TRBV19; weak D call: TRBD1 (5 bases). CDR3 length: 17 amino acids. V lost 3 bases and J lost 0, with 18 bases in between. Looked up from germline, CDR1 is LNHDA and CDR2 is SQIVND (reference sequence). CDR3 nucleotides: TGTGCCAGTAGTATCCAGGGTTGGTTCGGAAGCTCCTACGAGCAGTACTTC. Protein product: CASSIQGWFGSSYEQYF.

The CDR3 nucleotides read TGTGCCAGTCTTACAGGGAACACTGAAGCTTTCTTT. Protein: CASLTGNTEAFF. The chain carries TRBV6-5 and TRBJ1-1; tentative D call: TRBD1 (5 bases). Trimming left V 9 bases short and J 1 base short, with 9 bases between. Germline assignment: CDR1 MNHEY and CDR2 SVGAGI. The CDR3 length is 12 residues.

The chain carries TRBV13 and TRBJ1-1, with D perhaps matching TRBD1 (6 bases). Trimming took off 2 bases at V and 5 bases at J, with 12 bases between the two ends. CDR1 and CDR2 from the germline V gene are PRHDT and FYEKMQ (reference sequence). The length of the CDR3 is 14 residues. The CDR3 protein is CASSLTGKRTEAFF. The DNA of the CDR3 is TGTGCCAGCAGCTTAACAGGGAAAAGGACTGAAGCTTTCTTT.

This chain joins TRBV12-5 and TRBJ2-7; the match to TRBD1 covers 11 bases. The V and J ends lost 4 bases and 4 bases, in that order; junction bases with no gene match: 3. This CDR3 contains 14 residues. CDR1 is LGHNT, CDR2 FRNRAP, per germline. CDR3 amino acids: CASGWGTGGYEQYF. For the CDR3, the DNA is TGTGCTAGTGGTTGGGGGACAGGGGGGTACGAGCAGTACTTC.

The chain uses TRBV6-5 and TRBJ2-3, with D perhaps TRBD2 (5 bases). The germline V gene has CDR1 MNHEY and CDR2 SVGAGI. CDR3 length equals 15 residues. V lost 7 bases and J 4 bases, leaving 18 bases between the germline ends. This CDR3 reads CASTPLRGSSDTQYF. As DNA, the CDR3 is TGTGCCAGCACTCCCTTACGGGGTAGTTCAGATACGCAGTATTTT.

The CDR3 reads CASSLTGVGSPLHF. The CDR3 DNA reads TGTGCCAGCAGCTTGACAGGGGTTGGTTCACCCCTCCACTTT. The chain uses TRBV11-3 and TRBJ1-6; TRBD1 matches at 8 bases. The length of the CDR3 is 14 residues. With 3 bases clipped from V and 9 bases from J, the junction kept 4 bases outside the gene matches. Germline CDR1 is SGHNT and CDR2 is YENEEA.

J is TRBJ2-7 and V is TRBV18, with D maybe TRBD2 (6 bases). This CDR3 is built from 14 residues. CDR1 is KGHSH and CDR2 is LQKENI in the germline V gene. V gave up 2 bases and J gave up 4 bases, with 12 bases separating them. The DNA of the CDR3 is TGTGCCAGCTCACCAGGGAGGAGATCGTACGAGCAGTACTTC. This codes for CASSPGRRSYEQYF.

The chain is built from TRBV24-1 and TRBJ2-7; 7 nucleotides agree with TRBD1. In germline, CDR1 is KGHDR, CDR2 SFDVKD. The V and J ends lost 9 bases and 3 bases, in that order; junction bases with no gene match: 10. The CDR3 length is 14 residues. This CDR3 reads CATQSRDRNYEQYF. Written as DNA, the CDR3 is TGTGCCACCCAATCCCGGGACAGAAACTACGAGCAGTACTTC.

This chain connects TRBV19 to TRBJ2-1; 11 bases fit TRBD2. Germline-derived CDR1 and CDR2 are LNHDA and SQIVND (reference sequence). After removal of 3 bases from V and 9 bases from J, the junction contained 10 bases not matched to a gene. This CDR3 is built from 16 residues. The CDR3 nucleotides read TGTGCCAGTAGTATCTCTGTGGCTAGCGGGGGGCGTGAGCAGTTCTTC. Translated, it gives CASSISVASGGREQFF.

The chain employs TRBV18 and TRBJ1-1, with D hard to call. CDR1 and CDR2 from the germline V gene are KGHSH and LQKENI. The length of the CDR3 is 13 residues. With 0 bases removed from V and 1 base from J, the gap between germline ends came to 3 bases. This chain's CDR3 is CASSPPANTEAFF. DNA of the CDR3: TGTGCCAGCTCACCACCGGCGAACACTGAAGCTTTCTTT.

The V gene is TRBV18, the J gene TRBJ2-7; TRBD2 might be the D (6 bases). V lost 5 bases and J 6 bases, leaving 20 bases between the germline ends. Germline V gene sequence: CDR1 KGHSH, CDR2 LQKENI. This CDR3 region has 15 residues. CDR3 residues: CASSGETGTSLEQYF. In DNA form, the CDR3 reads TGTGCCAGCTCAGGCGAAACCGGGACTTCCCTCGAGCAGTACTTC.

The chain links TRBV7-2 to TRBJ2-3; a weak D match, TRBD1 (5 bases). V was shortened by 1 base and J by 2 bases, with 10 bases between the two germline ends. The CDR3 length is 15 residues. Germline loops: CDR1 SGHTA, CDR2 FQGNSA. The CDR3 loop is CASSLVGLYTDTQYF. The DNA for the CDR3 is TGTGCCAGCAGCTTAGTGGGGCTATACACAGATACGCAGTATTTT.

V is TRBV9 and J is TRBJ1-2; weak D call: TRBD1 (5 bases). Germline V gene data show CDR1 as SGDLS and CDR2 as YYNGEE. This CDR3 spans 16 amino acids. The germline V and J ends were trimmed by 3 bases and 8 bases, with 23 bases remaining between them. The DNA of the CDR3 is TGTGCCAGCAGCGCCGGGGGGACGGCGGGTCTTTCAGGCTACACCTTC. Translation gives CASSAGGTAGLSGYTF.

For the CDR3, the DNA is TGTGCCAGCAGTGAATGGGACAGGGGGCTAGAGACCCAGTACTTC. Translating it yields CASSEWDRGLETQYF. This rearrangement joins TRBV2 to TRBJ2-5; 12 bases are a match to TRBD1. The CDR3 has 15 amino acids. In germline, CDR1 is SNHLY, CDR2 FYNNEI. The ends lost 2 bases at V and 4 bases at J; junction bases unmatched: 2.